Each of the 28 T cell receptor beta chains below was sequenced from the same sample in a study of blood T cell repertoires in COVID-19. The assay was immunoSEQ multiplex PCR, and TCRdb's table has in-frame clones only and misses some. The data show a few hundred thousand clones, 75% to 90% seen once. Sequencing used PBMCs or T cells enriched from blood (not recorded which). Receptor source: a woman in her thirties who had recovered from COVID-19.

The CDR3 here is CASSPWPGADTQYF. The CDR3, as DNA: TGTGCCAGCAGCCCATGGCCGGGGGCAGATACGCAGTATTTT. The chain uses TRBV14 and TRBJ2-3, with D possibly matching TRBD2 (6 bases). There are 14 residues in the CDR3. V was shortened by 4 bases and J by 4 bases, with 12 bases between the two germline ends. Looked up from germline, CDR1 is SGHDN and CDR2 is FVKESK.

The chain carries TRBV19 and TRBJ2-5; tentatively, D is TRBD1 (8 bases). Trimming stripped 3 bases from V and 5 bases from J, with 19 bases between. CDR1 is LNHDA, CDR2 SQIVND, per germline (reference sequence). This CDR3 contains 16 residues. CDR3 DNA: TGTGCCAGTAGTATGGACAGGGCGGGAGTCGGGGAGACCCAGTACTTC. It specifies CASSMDRAGVGETQYF. Full variable domain (remainder filled in from reference TRBV19 and TRBJ2-5): DGGITQSPKYLFRKEGQNVTLSCEQNLNHDAMYWYRQDPGQGLRLIYYSQIVNDFQKGDIAEGYSVSREKKESFPLTVTSAQKNPTAFYLCASSMDRAGVGETQYFGPGTRLLVL.

The chain is built from TRBV15 and TRBJ1-5; D is undetermined. The V gene lost 0 bases and the J gene lost 2 bases, with 17 bases spanning the gap. This CDR3 has 18 amino acids. Germline CDR1 LNHNV, CDR2 YYDKDF (reference sequence). The CDR3 here is CATSRDQAVTFGNQPQHF. DNA for the CDR3: TGTGCCACCAGCAGAGATCAGGCAGTGACCTTCGGCAATCAGCCCCAGCATTTT.

This chain links TRBV4-2 with TRBJ2-7; TRBD2 might be the D (6 bases). In germline, CDR1 is LGHNA, CDR2 YNFKEQ. Trimming cost V 3 bases and J 2 bases, with 17 bases left between them. This CDR3 comprises 16 residues. In DNA form, the CDR3 reads TGTGCCAGCAGCCAGGGTTCCGGGACTCTCGCCTACGAGCAGTACTTC. Its protein product is CASSQGSGTLAYEQYF.

As DNA, the CDR3 is TGTGCCAGCAGTCCGGTGGGGGGAGTAGATACGCAGTATTTT. This sequence encodes CASSPVGGVDTQYF. This chain uses TRBV28 with TRBJ2-3; the D gene is possibly TRBD2 (6 bases). Trimming pared 5 bases from V and 5 bases from J, leaving 14 bases between. The CDR3 length is 14 residues. Germline assignment: CDR1 MDHEN and CDR2 SYDVKM.

The chain recombines TRBV7-9 with TRBJ1-2, with unresolved D. The CDR3 is made up of 13 amino acids. V was shortened by 5 bases and J by 5 bases, with 12 bases between the two germline ends. CDR1 is SEHNR and CDR2 is FQNEAQ in the germline V gene (reference sequence). The CDR3 is CASSLIPEYGYTF. For the CDR3, the DNA is TGTGCCAGCAGCCTTATCCCGGAGTATGGCTACACCTTC.

The J gene is TRBJ2-3, the V gene TRBV7-3; 9 bases match TRBD2. The germline V gene has CDR1 SGHTA and CDR2 FQGTGA. Unmatched junction bases numbered 4, after V lost 3 bases and J lost 3 bases. The CDR3 is made up of 15 amino acids. The CDR3 loop is CASSFPTSGTDTQYF. CDR3 nucleotides: TGTGCCAGCAGCTTTCCCACTAGCGGGACAGATACGCAGTATTTT.

The chain is built from TRBV13 and TRBJ1-1; 7 nucleotides line up with TRBD1. CDR1 PRHDT and CDR2 FYEKMQ come from the germline V gene (reference sequence). The CDR3 is made up of 16 amino acids. V lost 5 bases and J lost 4; bases outside the gene matches: 13. The CDR3: CASSPTTGFGGTEAFF. Written as DNA, the CDR3 is TGTGCCAGCAGCCCGACGACAGGGTTTGGTGGCACTGAAGCTTTCTTT. Full variable domain (missing parts from reference TRBV13 and TRBJ1-1): AAGVIQSPRHLIKEKRETATLKCYPIPRHDTVYWYQQGPGQDPQFLISFYEKMQSDKGSIPDRFSAQQFSDYHSELNMSSLELGDSALYFCASSPTTGFGGTEAFFGQGTRLTVV.

The chain is built from TRBV27 and TRBJ2-5, with TRBD1 matching over 7 bases. The CDR3 extends over 14 amino acids. Germline V gene data show CDR1 as MNHEY and CDR2 as SMNVEV (reference sequence). V lost 6 bases and J lost 2; bases outside the gene matches: 6. CDR3: CASRRRTGQETQYF. Written as DNA, the CDR3 is TGTGCCAGCAGGCGAAGGACAGGACAAGAGACCCAGTACTTC.

The genes are TRBV7-2 and TRBJ2-1, with TRBD2 identical over 8 bases. The V segment lost 5 bases and the J segment 6 bases; nucleotides outside the gene matches: 12. Germline lookup yields CDR1 SGHTA and CDR2 FQGNSA. The CDR3 contains 16 residues. CDR3: CASSPEAVAGRNEQFF. CDR3 coding DNA: TGTGCCAGCAGCCCCGAGGCGGTAGCGGGACGCAATGAGCAGTTCTTC.

The chain uses TRBV6-5 and TRBJ1-2; possible D gene TRBD1, 6 bases. Trimming cost V 8 bases and J 8 bases, with 21 bases left between them. The CDR3 is 14 residues long. Per the germline V gene, CDR1 is MNHEY and CDR2 is SVGAGI. CDR3 in amino acids: CASGGHPPLEGYTF. The DNA of the CDR3 is TGTGCCAGCGGGGGACACCCACCTTTGGAAGGCTACACCTTC.

This clone appeared a few times. This chain uses TRBV28 with TRBJ1-1, with D tentatively TRBD1 (6 bases). The germline gives CDR1 MDHEN, CDR2 SYDVKM. V shed 5 bases and J shed 8 bases, with 21 bases lying between them. The CDR3 is made up of 15 amino acids. In DNA, the CDR3 is TGTGCCAGCAGTGCCATTCAGGGGCCGAGAGAGGAAGCTTTCTTT. Amino acid sequence: CASSAIQGPREEAFF.

This clone was observed a few times. The chain joins TRBV29-1 to TRBJ1-2; D unclear. Trimming stripped 4 bases from V and 6 bases from J, with 18 bases between. The CDR3 runs 14 residues. The germline CDR1 and CDR2 sequences are SQVTM and ANQGSEA. In DNA form, the CDR3 reads TGCAGCGTTGTTCGGATGGCCGACACGGATGGCTACACCTTC. Its translation is CSVVRMADTDGYTF.

The chain joins TRBV4-2 to TRBJ1-5; D not resolved. The CDR3 is made up of 14 amino acids. With 0 bases removed from V and 5 bases from J, the gap between germline ends came to 8 bases. CDR1 and CDR2 from the germline V gene are LGHNA and YNFKEQ. The CDR3 DNA is TGTGCCAGCAGCCAAGACTTATTCGATCAGCCCCAGCATTTT. Its protein is CASSQDLFDQPQHF.

This clone appeared once. The chain joins TRBV20-1 to TRBJ2-7; no clear D gene. This CDR3 has 14 amino acids. From germline, CDR1 is DFQATT and CDR2 SNEGSKA (reference sequence). The V and J ends lost 3 bases and 0 bases respectively, with 12 bases between them. The CDR3, as DNA: TGCAGTGCTAGTATAGGCGGAATCTCCTACGAGCAGTACTTC. It specifies CSASIGGISYEQYF.

The V call is TRBV2, the J call TRBJ1-2, with D perhaps TRBD1 (5 bases). CDR1 and CDR2 (germline): SNHLY, FYNNEI. This CDR3 contains 16 residues. The V end was cut by 4 bases, the J end by 6 bases, with 21 bases between. Written as DNA, the CDR3 is TGTGCCAGCAGTGTTAGATGGGGCGCAGGCCAAGATGGCTACACCTTC. It specifies CASSVRWGAGQDGYTF.

The chain has TRBV29-1 and TRBJ1-2; 9 nucleotides line up with TRBD1. CDR3 length: 14 amino acids. Germline V gives CDR1 SQVTM, CDR2 ANQGSEA. The V and J ends lost 6 bases and 4 bases, in that order; junction bases with no gene match: 9. The CDR3 region is CSVVDGQGSYGYTF. CDR3 DNA sequence: TGCAGCGTCGTGGACGGACAGGGGTCCTATGGCTACACCTTC.

The V and J genes are TRBV4-2 and TRBJ2-1; 10 nucleotides line up with TRBD2. CDR1 LGHNA and CDR2 YNFKEQ come from the germline V gene. The J segment lost 0 bases and the V segment lost 4 bases, leaving 6 bases of the junction unmatched. The length of the CDR3 is 17 residues. The CDR3 here is CASSRGTSGDSYNEQFF. Written as DNA, the CDR3 is TGTGCCAGCAGCCGAGGCACTAGCGGGGACTCCTACAATGAGCAGTTCTTC.

The DNA for the CDR3 is TGTGCCACCGAGGACAAAGGACAGTCCCGCAATCAGCCCCAGCATTTT. Residues: CATEDKGQSRNQPQHF. The chain employs TRBV19 and TRBJ1-5; maybe TRBD1 (6 bases). Germline CDR1 and CDR2: LNHDA and SQIVND (reference sequence). Trimming pared 10 bases from V and 2 bases from J, leaving 21 bases between. The CDR3 is 16 residues long.

The chain employs TRBV9 and TRBJ1-3; tentative D call: TRBD1 (6 bases). V lost 6 bases, J lost 0 bases, and 13 bases lay in between. Per germline, CDR1 SGDLS and CDR2 YYNGEE. The CDR3 is 15 residues long. The CDR3 spells CASTTRGPSGNTIYF. CDR3 sequence (DNA): TGTGCCAGCACCACGCGGGGGCCCTCTGGAAACACCATATATTTT.

The chain combines TRBV5-1 with TRBJ2-2; 9 bases are a match to TRBD1. There are 17 residues in the CDR3. V lost 0 bases and J lost 3; bases outside the gene matches: 6. Germline V CDR1 and CDR2: SGHRS, YFSETQ. The chain's CDR3 is CASSLAPGQGYTGELFF. Here the CDR3 DNA reads TGCGCCAGCAGCTTGGCCCCGGGACAGGGATACACCGGGGAGCTGTTTTTT.

The gene calls are TRBV4-3 and TRBJ2-7; 9 nucleotides match TRBD1. CDR3 size: 15 residues. The germline CDR1 and CDR2 sequences are LGHNA and YSLEER. V dropped 3 bases and J dropped 3; count of bases not matched to a gene: 6. The CDR3 DNA reads TGCGCCAGCAGCCAGGGACAGGGAATAATCTACGAGCAGTACTTC. This translates into CASSQGQGIIYEQYF.

J is TRBJ2-3 and V is TRBV7-8, with D perhaps matching TRBD2 (5 bases). V was pared by 0 bases and J by 0 bases, with 13 bases between. Germline V CDR1 and CDR2: SGHVS, FQNEAQ. The CDR3 is 17 residues long. The CDR3 bases are TGTGCCAGCAGCTTAGCGCGGGCCGCTTCTAGCACAGATACGCAGTATTTT. Translating gives CASSLARAASSTDTQYF.

This rearrangement joins TRBV7-9 to TRBJ2-2, with unresolved D. The CDR3 has 15 residues. Trimming pared 1 base from V and 3 bases from J, leaving 9 bases between. Germline-derived CDR1 and CDR2 are SEHNR and FQNEAQ (reference sequence). In DNA, the CDR3 is TGTGCCAGCAGCTTAGTGTTCGGGTACACCGGGGAGCTGTTTTTT. It codes for CASSLVFGYTGELFF.

The chain employs TRBV14 and TRBJ1-2; TRBD1 matches at 8 bases. The germline gives CDR1 SGHDN, CDR2 FVKESK. The CDR3 loop spans 16 amino acids. Losses at the gene ends were 1 base for V and 2 bases for J; bases not matched to a gene: 6. The CDR3 loop reads CASSQGWQGANYGYTF. In DNA form, the CDR3 reads TGTGCCAGCAGCCAAGGGTGGCAGGGGGCAAACTATGGCTACACCTTC.

CDR3 region: CASSLAQGNRGETQYF. In DNA, the CDR3 is TGTGCCAGCAGCTTAGCGCAGGGGAATAGGGGAGAGACCCAGTACTTC. The chain combines TRBV7-6 with TRBJ2-5; TRBD1 is a possible D gene (6 bases). The CDR3 is made up of 16 amino acids. The V gene lost 0 bases and the J gene lost 4 bases, with 15 bases spanning the gap. The germline CDR1 and CDR2 sequences are SGHVS and FNYEAQ.

The V and J genes are TRBV6-5 and TRBJ1-2; a possible D gene is TRBD1 (5 bases). Germline values: CDR1 MNHEY, CDR2 SVGAGI. The CDR3 contains 13 residues. The germline V and J ends were trimmed by 5 bases and 3 bases, with 10 bases remaining between them. CDR3 in amino acids: CASSPRGYYGYTF. The CDR3 nucleotides read TGTGCCAGCAGTCCCCGGGGGTACTATGGCTACACCTTC.

The chain links TRBV28 to TRBJ2-1; 14 bases map to TRBD2. Per germline, CDR1 MDHEN and CDR2 SYDVKM. This CDR3 has 16 amino acids. V lost 5 bases and J lost 4; bases outside the gene matches: 4. The DNA of the CDR3 is TGTGCCAGCAGTCCAAGGACTAGCGGGAGGTACAATGAGCAGTTCTTC. It codes for CASSPRTSGRYNEQFF.